Following are 32 T cell receptor beta chains from one sample sequenced in a study of Graves' ophthalmopathy and Graves' hyperthyroidism. Investigators amplified TCR beta CDR3 regions from RNA transcripts. A first-round RT-PCR used HTBI primers, followed by a second-round multiplex PCR. Using its own MiXCR run on the multiplex PCR reads, TCRdb lists one record per CDR3 protein. The sample contains 1 million to 1.3 million distinct CDR3 sequences, 36% of which appear only once. Material: peripheral blood or thyroid tissue (not recorded which). These TCRs come from an adult man with Graves' hyperthyroidism.

V is TRBV5-1 and J is TRBJ2-2; 8 bases align to TRBD1. Germline values: CDR1 SGHRS, CDR2 YFSETQ. The V gene end was trimmed by 4 bases and the J gene end by 4 bases; junction bases not matched to a gene: 6. The CDR3 consists of 15 residues. The CDR3 here is CASSETGVRTGELFF. The CDR3 region has the DNA TGCGCCAGCAGCGAGACAGGGGTTCGCACCGGGGAGCTGTTTTTT.

This clonotype has ten or more counts. This rearrangement joins TRBV6-1 to TRBJ1-5, with a tentative D call TRBD1 (6 bases). Per the germline V gene, CDR1 is MNHNS and CDR2 is SASEGT. V lost 0 bases to trimming and J lost 10 bases, with 13 bases between them. This CDR3 is built from 14 residues. The CDR3 spells CASSEAAGERPQHF. CDR3 nucleotides: TGTGCCAGCAGTGAAGCGGCAGGGGAGAGACCCCAGCATTTT.

The rearrangement joins TRBV19 to TRBJ2-7; perhaps TRBD2 as D (6 bases). The germline gives CDR1 LNHDA, CDR2 SQIVND (reference sequence). The CDR3 totals 14 residues. The V end was cut by 6 bases, the J end by 2 bases, with 14 bases between. The CDR3 region is CASRMGGMPYEQYF. The CDR3 bases are TGTGCCAGTAGGATGGGCGGGATGCCCTACGAGCAGTACTTC.

The chain is built from TRBV11-2 and TRBJ1-4; unclear D gene. This CDR3 spans 16 amino acids. Germline V gene data show CDR1 as SGHAT and CDR2 as FQNNGV. Trimming removed 5 bases at V and 3 bases at J, with 16 bases between. CDR3 DNA: TGTGCCAGCAGCCCCCGCGCGGGGTTGGCTAATGAAAAACTGTTTTTT. This gives the protein CASSPRAGLANEKLFF.

V and J are TRBV10-2 and TRBJ1-2; D perhaps matches TRBD1 (5 bases). Trimming removed 2 bases from V and 2 bases from J, with 15 bases in between. The CDR3 has 16 residues. The germline CDR1 and CDR2 sequences are WSHSY and SAAADI. This chain's CDR3 is CASSEPDRLLNYGYTF. In nucleotides, the CDR3 is TGCGCCAGCAGTGAGCCAGACAGACTACTCAACTATGGCTACACCTTC.

This clonotype was observed at least ten times. The chain employs TRBV10-3 and TRBJ2-7; 9 bases fit TRBD1. The CDR3 loop spans 15 amino acids. Germline V gene data show CDR1 as ENHRY and CDR2 as SYGVKD. The J segment lost 1 base and the V segment lost 4 bases, leaving 5 bases of the junction unmatched. CDR3: CAISGQDRGSYEQYF. CDR3 nucleotide sequence: TGTGCCATCAGTGGTCAGGACAGGGGATCCTACGAGCAGTACTTC.

The sample holds a few counts of this clonotype. V usage is TRBV29-1 and J usage is TRBJ1-2, with TRBD1 matching 9 bases. CDR3 length: 15 amino acids. V dropped 4 bases and J dropped 0; count of bases not matched to a gene: 6. The germline CDR1 and CDR2 sequences are SQVTM and ANQGSEA. CDR3 sequence reads: CSVVYGTGPNYGYTF. Written as DNA, the CDR3 is TGCAGCGTTGTTTACGGGACAGGGCCTAACTATGGCTACACCTTC.

This clonotype was seen many times. V and J are TRBV14 and TRBJ1-1; unclear D gene. This CDR3 has 15 residues. V lost 4 bases and J lost 1, with 13 bases in between. The germline V gene encodes CDR1 SGHDN and CDR2 FVKESK. CDR3 region: CASSPRVGWNTEAFF. The CDR3 nucleotides are TGTGCCAGCAGCCCCCGAGTGGGATGGAACACTGAAGCTTTCTTT.

The chain combines TRBV5-5 with TRBJ1-2; no clear D gene. Germline V gives CDR1 SGHKS, CDR2 YYEKEE (reference sequence). The CDR3 loop spans 16 amino acids. V was cut by 3 bases and J by 7 bases, with 22 bases left in between. The CDR3 coding sequence is TGTGCCAGCAGCTCGACAATCGAGCAGCAAATGGGTGGCTACACCTTC. Translation gives CASSSTIEQQMGGYTF.

Many counts were recorded for this clonotype. The V call is TRBV25-1, the J call TRBJ1-1; maybe TRBD1 (5 bases). From germline, CDR1 is MGHDK and CDR2 SYGVNS. This CDR3 is 13 amino acids long. V lost 1 base, J lost 6 bases, and 9 bases lay in between. CDR3 protein: CASSELTGPEAFF. Here the CDR3 DNA reads TGTGCCAGCAGTGAATTGACGGGGCCTGAAGCTTTCTTT.

This clonotype was seen repeatedly, ten times or more. This chain joins TRBV7-7 and TRBJ1-4, with D uncertain. The CDR3 is 13 amino acids. The germline V gene encodes CDR1 SSHAT and CDR2 FNYEAQ (reference sequence). Trimming took 5 bases from V and 7 from J, leaving 11 bases between them. CDR3 sequence (DNA): TGTGCCAGCAGCCTTAGATGGGGTGAAAAACTGTTTTTT. Its translation: CASSLRWGEKLFF.

The chain couples TRBV15 to TRBJ2-5; either TRBD1 or TRBD2 may fit D (5 bases each). The CDR3 length is 14 residues. Germline CDR1 LNHNV, CDR2 YYDKDF (reference sequence). V was pared by 4 bases and J by 2 bases, with 11 bases between. CDR3 in DNA: TGTGCCACCAGCACCGGGGCTACACAAGAGACCCAGTACTTC. This codes for CATSTGATQETQYF.

On this clonotype: One end of the junction varies from germline; a read error may be responsible. The V call is TRBV10-3, the J call TRBJ1-6; the D is unclear. This CDR3 has 13 amino acids. Germline V lookup: CDR1 ENHRY, CDR2 SYGVKD. CDR3 bases: TGTGCCAGCAGTTTGCAGTTAAATTCACCCCTCCACTTT. As protein: CASSLQLNSPLHF.

To note about this clonotype: Because it lacks the conserved phenylalanine or tryptophan at the end, this CDR3 is likely a read error. The limits of the CDR3 on the DNA are not certain, so only TCRdb's listed CDR3 is given. The rearrangement joins TRBV7-9 to TRBJ2-5; no check of the table's D call, TRBD1, against the DNA was made. The CDR3 has 9 residues if both end residues are counted. The germline V gene has CDR1 SEHNR and CDR2 FQNEAQ (reference sequence). Here the CDR3 reads CASSRQRNT.

Many counts were recorded for this clonotype. The chain carries TRBV7-7 and TRBJ2-5; either TRBD1 or TRBD2 may fit D (5 bases each). This CDR3 region has 12 residues. Trimming pared 3 bases from V and 10 bases from J, leaving 12 bases between. Germline loops: CDR1 SSHAT, CDR2 FNYEAQ (reference sequence). The CDR3 spells CASSLDRGLQYF. CDR3 DNA: TGTGCCAGCAGCTTGGATCGGGGCCTCCAGTACTTC.

This clonotype was seen at least ten times. The V and J genes are TRBV29-1 and TRBJ2-7; a possible D gene is TRBD2 (5 bases). Per germline, CDR1 SQVTM and CDR2 ANQGSEA. Trimming took 7 bases from V and 2 from J, leaving 15 bases between them. This CDR3 contains 13 residues. The CDR3: CSGRSGTTYEQYF. For the CDR3, the DNA is TGCAGCGGCCGATCGGGAACTACCTACGAGCAGTACTTC.

This chain connects TRBV12-3 or TRBV12-4 to TRBJ1-1; no reliable D call. Trimming shortened V by 4 bases and J by 3 bases, and 15 bases separated the two germline ends. The length of the CDR3 is 15 residues. The CDR3 loop is CASSSWVGRHTEAFF. As DNA, the CDR3 is TGTGCCAGCAGTTCTTGGGTGGGGAGGCACACTGAAGCTTTCTTT.

Points on this clonotype: The junction departs from germline at one end; a sequencing error may be responsible. The chain recombines TRBV6-5 with TRBJ2-5, with D unresolved. Germline V gene data show CDR1 as MNHEY and CDR2 as SVGAGI. This CDR3 has 16 amino acids. CDR3 region: CASSEAYHTTEESQYF. The CDR3 DNA follows: TGTGCCAGCAGTGAAGCGTACCACACTACCGAAGAGTCCCAGTACTTC.

With respect to this clonotype: At one of its ends the junction is not consistent with the germline gene, which may arise from a read error. This chain connects TRBV10-3 to TRBJ2-6; 7 bases agree with TRBD1. CDR3 length: 17 residues. CDR1 and CDR2 (germline): ENHRY, SYGVKD. The CDR3: CTIRQGLGAVGANVLTF. The CDR3 nucleotides are TGTACCATAAGACAGGGCCTCGGCGCGGTTGGGGCCAACGTCCTGACTTTC.

The rearrangement joins TRBV2 to TRBJ1-1; D gene unclear. V was shortened by 8 bases and J by 6 bases, with 19 bases between the two germline ends. This CDR3 is 14 amino acids long. The germline V gene encodes CDR1 SNHLY and CDR2 FYNNEI. Here the CDR3 reads CASATQALYSEAFF. CDR3 nucleotide sequence: TGTGCCAGCGCTACCCAGGCACTATACTCTGAAGCTTTCTTT.

To note about this clonotype: A junction boundary mismatches the germline segment, possibly from a read error. The CDR3 DNA sequence: TGTGCCAGCAGCTTAGCCGACCGCTTCTCTCACACCGGGGAGCTGTCTTTT. Its translation is CASSLADRFSHTGELSF. The rearrangement links TRBV5-5 to TRBJ2-2; possibly TRBD2 for D (5 bases). The CDR3 length is 17 residues. The germline V gene encodes CDR1 SGHKS and CDR2 YYEKEE (reference sequence).

This clonotype was recorded many times. The chain employs TRBV5-1 and TRBJ2-7; tentatively, D is TRBD1 or TRBD2 (6 bases each). Germline CDR1 SGHRS, CDR2 YFSETQ. The CDR3 consists of 13 residues. V was cut by 0 bases and J by 6 bases, with 10 bases left in between. The CDR3 here is CASSLVSGAEQYF. CDR3 bases: TGCGCCAGCAGCTTGGTTTCGGGGGCCGAGCAGTACTTC.

A remark on this clonotype: A much larger clone sits a single nucleotide away, making a read error possible. The chain employs TRBV5-1 and TRBJ1-3; D uncertain. The CDR3 has 15 residues. Per germline, CDR1 SGHRS and CDR2 YFSETQ. This CDR3 is CASRLRLVSGNTIYF. The DNA for the CDR3 is TGTGCCAGCAGATTGCGGCTGGTCTCTGGAAACACCATATATTTT.

V gene TRBV7-8 combines with J gene TRBJ1-1; 7 bases map to TRBD1. After removal of 1 base from V and 4 bases from J, the junction contained 6 bases not matched to a gene. This CDR3 region has 15 residues. CDR1 is SGHVS and CDR2 is FQNEAQ in the germline V gene. This chain's CDR3 is CASSLEQGFGTEAFF. The CDR3 DNA follows: TGTGCCAGCAGCTTAGAACAGGGGTTTGGCACTGAAGCTTTCTTT.

This clonotype was found many times. This sequence joins TRBV6-5 and TRBJ2-7; a weak D match, TRBD2 (7 bases). CDR1 is MNHEY, CDR2 SVGAGI, per germline. This CDR3 is 15 amino acids long. V dropped 6 bases and J dropped 5 bases, with 20 bases sitting between them. Here the CDR3 reads CASSPQAGQLDEQYF. DNA for the CDR3: TGTGCCAGCAGCCCCCAAGCGGGACAACTTGACGAGCAGTACTTC.

This clonotype was detected many times. This chain joins TRBV11-1 and TRBJ1-2; no clear D gene. The germline gives CDR1 SGHAT, CDR2 FQDESV (reference sequence). V shed 5 bases and J shed 11 bases, with 15 bases lying between them. The CDR3 totals 12 residues. The CDR3 region has the DNA TGTGCCAGCAGCCCTAGTGAAGGGTTGTACACCTTC. Its translation: CASSPSEGLYTF.

The chain recombines TRBV7-4 with TRBJ1-6, with 7 bases that match TRBD1. CDR1 and CDR2 (germline): SGHVT, SQSDAQ. V was clipped by 7 bases and J by 4 bases; unmatched bases: 10. The CDR3 consists of 16 residues. CDR3 DNA: TGTGCCAGCATACCCCGGGACAGATTGTATAATTCACCCCTCCACTTT. This sequence encodes CASIPRDRLYNSPLHF.

This clonotype was detected many times. The chain recombines TRBV9 with TRBJ2-7; D unclear. Per germline, CDR1 SGDLS and CDR2 YYNGEE. The ends were cut back, 0 bases at V and 7 bases at J, with 14 bases in the middle. This CDR3 comprises 14 residues. CDR3 protein: CASSVEARSGEQYF. In DNA form, the CDR3 reads TGTGCCAGCAGCGTAGAGGCTAGGAGTGGTGAGCAGTACTTC.

This clonotype was seen more than once but under ten times. The CDR3: CASSFREENTEAFF. The CDR3 bases are TGTGCCAGCAGCTTCCGGGAGGAGAACACTGAAGCTTTCTTT. V usage is TRBV13 and J usage is TRBJ1-1; unclear D gene. Per germline, CDR1 PRHDT and CDR2 FYEKMQ (reference sequence). The V end was cut by 3 bases, the J end by 1 base, with 9 bases between. The CDR3 is made up of 14 amino acids.

This clonotype has a count of ten or more. This chain links TRBV7-9 with TRBJ1-1; D is undetermined. Per the germline V gene, CDR1 is SEHNR and CDR2 is FQNEAQ (reference sequence). V lost 7 bases to trimming and J lost 0 bases, with 9 bases between them. CDR3 size: 13 residues. The CDR3, as DNA: TGTGCCAGCACCCCCACGGTGAACACTGAAGCTTTCTTT. This translates into CASTPTVNTEAFF.

This clonotype showed up just a few times. The chain couples TRBV6-5 to TRBJ2-7; possibly TRBD1 or TRBD2 for D (5 bases each). Germline V gives CDR1 MNHEY, CDR2 SVGAGI. This CDR3 is built from 15 residues. V lost 7 bases to trimming and J lost 6 bases, with 22 bases between them. The CDR3 is CASKPGPLSGTEQYF. The CDR3 DNA reads as TGTGCCAGCAAGCCGGGACCGCTCTCAGGGACCGAGCAGTACTTC.

This clonotype occurred many times. The chain joins TRBV20-1 to TRBJ1-5, with D hard to call. Trimming shortened V by 1 base and J by 0 bases, and 7 bases separated the two germline ends. CDR1 DFQATT and CDR2 SNEGSKA come from the germline V gene (reference sequence). The CDR3 contains 14 residues. As DNA, the CDR3 is TGCAGTGCTAGAGCCCGCGTTAGCAATCAGCCCCAGCATTTT. It encodes CSARARVSNQPQHF.